This T cell receptor (beta chain) is drawn from a study of CD8+CD57+ T cells in acquired aplastic anemia. Study summary: Sorted CD4+ and CD8+ cell DNA averaged around 3 ug.

This clonotype was seen more than once but under ten times. Its antigen is currently unknown. General study findings and limits: CD8+ Simpson's diversity did not differ significantly between patients and controls. Twenty-nine sequences, all CD8+ CDR3, were shared between patients and controls.

Genomic DNA served as template for TCR beta VDJ and CDR3 profiling. Each CDR3 protein is one row after TCRdb ran MiXCR on the reads. The sample yields 200,000 or so distinct CDR3 sequences, over 60% seen once. V was shortened by 1 base and J by 5 bases, with 5 bases between the two germline ends. Germline CDR1 SGHDN, CDR2 FVKESK. The CDR3 runs 12 residues. The genes are TRBV14 and TRBJ2-5, with no clear D. The sequence was collected from a human donor with severe aplastic anemia or a healthy control (not recorded which). Sample: sorted CD4+, CD8+, or CD8+CD57+ T cells (not recorded which) from PBMCs. Here the CDR3 reads CASSQAWETQYF. The DNA for the CDR3 is TGTGCCAGCAGCCAAGCCTGGGAGACCCAGTACTTC.